A single T cell receptor (beta chain) is shown here with its context. Ten or more counts support this clonotype. Its recognized antigen is unknown. No base-level quality is on record; no much larger clone is a single base apart. The CDR3 numbers 14 residues from cysteine through phenylalanine. CDR3 DNA is the only sequence kept; it has 42 bases, read in frame from the first base. CDR1 and CDR2 are read off the germline V gene as MNHEY and SVGAGI. Trimmed from V: 6 bases; trimmed from J: 2 bases; junction bases lacking a gene match: 2. The data originate from a study of neurological immune-mediated disorders (dated by TCRdb to the late 2010s). As for the study more broadly: Among the approximately 34 multiple sclerosis patients, roughly 31 had relapsing-remitting MS and 3 had secondary progressive MS. The study compared peripheral blood TCR-beta repertoires of HTLV-I-associated myelopathy (HAM/TSP) patients, multiple sclerosis patients and healthy controls using UMI-based sequencing. The approximately 110 TCR-beta libraries included longitudinal samples, technical triplicates and paired sorted CD4+ and CD8+ T-cell subsets alongside PBMC samples. Of the roughly 71 subjects in the cohort, about 14 were HAM/TSP patients, roughly 34 were multiple sclerosis patients, and 20 were healthy controls. Findings and caveats that apply to the study as a whole: Phylogenetic analysis grouped repertoires from 18 of 34 MS patients into a cluster of related CDR3 sequences, suggesting a possible repertoire-level signature. Across subjects, expanded clones never shared an identical CDR3 amino acid sequence, which suggests that the TCR-beta repertoires in every group were private. TCR clonal expansion was highest in HAM/TSP patients and lowest in MS patients, with MS patients falling below even healthy controls. No clinical or MRI features were associated with the MS cluster, and the authors said that larger cohorts are needed.

For unsorted PBMC libraries, 2 million PBMCs were used after storage in RNAlater at -80 degrees C until RNA extraction. The multiple sclerosis patients were enrolled in a US clinical protocol that used magnetic resonance imaging to evaluate disease progression. Peripheral blood underwent Ficoll-Hypaque density gradient centrifugation to isolate PBMCs, which were then cryopreserved in liquid nitrogen. To synthesize cDNA, template-switch 5'RACE was performed with a primer carrying a 10-nucleotide random unique molecular identifier so that each TCR transcript was tagged. Every sequencing run yielded over 170 million TCR-beta sequences covering 15-18 subjects. The RNeasy kit was used for extraction of total RNA. The KAPA Real-time Library Amplification kit was used to amplify TCR-beta VDJ regions with primers for the TCR constant region and the 5'RACE anchor. A first PCR added sample indexes and Illumina adaptors, after which a second PCR increased the library yield. After Ampure bead purification, the TCR product of roughly 650 bp was size-selected on a 2% E-gel SizeSelection system. Before pooling, library quality was assessed on a Bioanalyzer, concentration was determined with Qubit, and library quantification was performed with the Kapa Library Quantification kit. An Illumina HiSeq 2500 sequenced the libraries paired-end 2 x 150 bp. To increase sequence diversity, roughly 24-32% phiX was spiked into each library pool. The authors processed their data as follows. Quality-filtered reads were processed with the UMI-based MiGEC pipeline, which removed over 75% of raw TCR sequences during error correction. IMGT germline references were used for alignment of VDJ genes, and clonotypes were defined by a unique CDR3 amino acid sequence together with V-J genes. Clonal expansion, Shannon diversity and CDR3 relatedness (CalcPairwiseDistances, ClusterSamples) were evaluated with VDJtools, and phylogenetic trees were built with CLCbio workbench. Clones with at least 8 unique UMIs were defined as expanded, with this threshold being based on coefficient-of-variation modelling across technical triplicates. In TCRdb, the public reads were trimmed at Q25 with fastp and aligned with MiXCR, with productive beta chains retained. For every CDR3 protein sequence, its rows merge into one entry that carries the most common genes and DNA. TCRdb, rather than the study authors, made the V and J calls. The sample data list more than 50,000 distinct CDR3 sequences, and 3% to 5% of these were observed just once. The ten largest clones capture about 1.5% of the sample.

Rearrangement joined TRBV6-5 to TRBJ2-2; the junction holds 8 bases that match TRBD1. The sequence derives from a man aged 25-45 years with multiple sclerosis. The sequencing sample was made of PBMCs. CDR3 loop: CASSRGPNTGELFF. The nucleotide sequence is TGTGCCAGCAGCAGGGGGCCTAACACCGGGGAGCTGTTTTTT.